The rows below give T cell receptor beta chains drawn from one sample of a study of OX40 agonist ivuxolimab in advanced cancers. Using immunoSEQ multiplex PCR, the repertoire was profiled, and TCRdb retains in-frame clones only, with some absent. Of about 39,000 clones in the sample, about 90% are singletons; the top ten hold less than 25%. The sample here was CD4+ or CD8+ T cells sorted from blood, taken in a trial of the OX40 agonist ivuxolimab. Source of these receptors: an adult with an advanced solid tumor such as melanoma, head and neck, liver or kidney cancer. The CDR3 runs from the conserved cysteine through the conserved F or W. Each record gives: J gene, V gene, clone size, D gene, CDR3 DNA, CDR3 protein. The D gene is left open where the match is weak. Expanded clones are given a class, and other clones once, few, many or no size at all.

TRBJ2-5	TRBV27	NA	TRBD2	TGTGCCAGCAGTCCGCGGGGGGTTTCCGGTCGGGAGACCCAGTACTTC	CASSPRGVSGRETQYF
TRBJ2-7	TRBV29-1	NA	NA	TGCAGCGTTGAAGATCCACAGGTATACGAGCAGTACTTC	CSVEDPQVYEQYF
TRBJ2-5	TRBV11-3	NA	NA	TGTGCCAGCAGCTCGACGGACGAGCCTCTTGAGACCCAGTACTTC	CASSSTDEPLETQYF
TRBJ2-4	TRBV6-5	NA	TRBD2	TGTGCCAGCAGTTACTCAGGTAGCGGGAGGAACATTCAGTACTTC	CASSYSGSGRNIQYF
TRBJ2-1	TRBV10-3	NA	TRBD2	TGTGCCATCAGTTCGGGACTAGCGATAGACGAGCAGTTCTTC	CAISSGLAIDEQFF
TRBJ2-2	TRBV6-6	once	TRBD1	TGTGCCAGCGGGGGGACAGGTGTAGCCGGGGAGCTGTTTTTT	CASGGTGVAGELFF
TRBJ2-6	TRBV11-3	NA	NA	TGTGCCAGCGCCGGGTACTCTGGGGCCAACGTCCTGACTTTC	CASAGYSGANVLTF
TRBJ2-7	TRBV28	NA	NA	TGTGCCAGCAGTCCTCCGGTGGGCTACGAGCAGTACTTC	CASSPPVGYEQYF
TRBJ2-7	TRBV2	NA	NA	TGTGCCAGCAGTGTTGGAGGGTCGGCCTACGAGCAGTACTTC	CASSVGGSAYEQYF
TRBJ2-5	TRBV7-9	NA	TRBD1	TGTGCCAGCAGACTGACAGGGGGCGGTGAGACCCAGTACTTC	CASRLTGGGETQYF
TRBJ2-7	TRBV9	NA	NA	TGTGCCAGCAGCGGCTACGGCTACGAGCAGTACTTC	CASSGYGYEQYF
TRBJ2-7	TRBV7-9	NA	NA	TGTGCCAGCAGCGCAGCGGTCAACTACTACGAGCAGTACTTC	CASSAAVNYYEQYF
TRBJ2-1	TRBV28	NA	NA	TGTGCCAGCAAGACTCCGGACCATGAGCAGTTCTTC	CASKTPDHEQFF
TRBJ2-3	TRBV5-1	NA	TRBD1	TGCGCCAGCAGTCCCTACTACGGGACAGGGGGTACTGATACGCAGTATTTT	CASSPYYGTGGTDTQYF
TRBJ1-2	TRBV7-9	NA	TRBD1	TGTGCCAGCAGCGACCGGGACAGGGGCCCCTATGGCTACACCTTC	CASSDRDRGPYGYTF
TRBJ1-1	TRBV9	NA	NA	TGTGCCAGCAGCGTTGGAGGGGGGATAGAAGCTTTCTTT	CASSVGGGIEAFF
TRBJ2-3	TRBV7-2	NA	NA	TGTGCCAGCAGCTTGGGCCCCGCCGAATCCACAGATACGCAGTATTTT	CASSLGPAESTDTQYF
TRBJ2-1	TRBV15	NA	NA	TGTGCCACCAGCAGAGGATTTGGGAGCAACTACAATGAGCAGTTCTTC	CATSRGFGSNYNEQFF
TRBJ2-1	TRBV19	NA	TRBD2	TGTGCCACTATCCCCGGGACTAGCAATGAGCAGTTCTTC	CATIPGTSNEQFF
TRBJ2-1	TRBV5-1	few	NA	TGCGCCAGCAGCTCACAGGTTATGCAGTTCTTC	CASSSQVMQFF
TRBJ1-2	TRBV2	NA	TRBD1	TGTGCCAGCAGAGGGACAGGGGCAGGGGGCTACACCTTC	CASRGTGAGGYTF
TRBJ2-7	TRBV27	NA	NA	TGTGCCAGCAGTCTTAACGGCCCCTACGAGCAGTACTTC	CASSLNGPYEQYF
TRBJ2-3	TRBV6-5	NA	NA	TGTGCCAGCAGTTATTCTTTCGGGAGCAGCACAGATACGCAGTATTTT	CASSYSFGSSTDTQYF
TRBJ2-7	TRBV27	NA	NA	TGTGCCAGCAGTTCGGGACTCCTCTACGAGCAGTACTTC	CASSSGLLYEQYF
TRBJ1-4	TRBV6-1	few	TRBD1	TGTGCCAGCAGTGAATGGACAGGGAATGAAAAACTGTTTTTT	CASSEWTGNEKLFF
TRBJ2-3	TRBV2	NA	TRBD2	TGTGCCAGCAGACTAGCGGGAGAAGGAAATACGCAGTATTTT	CASRLAGEGNTQYF
TRBJ2-1	TRBV9	NA	TRBD2	TGTGCCAGCAGCGTAGCGGGACTAGCGGGGTACAATGAGCAGTTCTTC	CASSVAGLAGYNEQFF
TRBJ2-7	TRBV5-1	NA	NA	TGCGTCAGCAGCTTGGCCCAGGGTCACGAGCAGTACTTC	CVSSLAQGHEQYF
TRBJ1-2	TRBV19	NA	TRBD1	TGTGCCAGTAAAGACAGGGGGCGCAGAGACTATGGCTACACCTTC	CASKDRGRRDYGYTF
TRBJ2-3	TRBV9	NA	NA	TGTGCCAGCAGCGCGGACGGGAACACAGATACGCAGTATTTT	CASSADGNTDTQYF
TRBJ2-7	TRBV10-3	once	NA	TGTGCCATCAGGGACACCTACGAGCAGTACTTC	CAIRDTYEQYF
TRBJ1-4	TRBV9	NA	NA	TGTGCCAGCAGCTCCTCCCAGGCTAATGAAAAACTGTTTTTT	CASSSSQANEKLFF
TRBJ1-1	TRBV25-1	NA	NA	TGTGCCAGCACTGGGGGGACTGAAGCTTTCTTT	CASTGGTEAFF
TRBJ2-2	TRBV9	NA	NA	TGTGCCAGCAGCGTAGAGCGGGGGGAGCTGTTTTTT	CASSVERGELFF
TRBJ2-7	TRBV6-1	NA	NA	TGTGCCAGCCTCCAGGGGTTCTACGCCTTC	CASLQGFYAF
TRBJ2-7	TRBV9	medium-sized	NA	TGTGCCAGCGGAGATGTAAGCTCCTACGAGCAGTACTTC	CASGDVSSYEQYF
TRBJ2-1	TRBV6-4	NA	NA	TGTGCCAGCAGTGACTCTCAGGGACGGCTTACCTACAATGAGCAGTTCTTC	CASSDSQGRLTYNEQFF
TRBJ1-1	TRBV10-3	NA	TRBD1	TGTGCCATCAGTGAGTTGGGGACAGTTCATGAAGCTTTCTTT	CAISELGTVHEAFF
TRBJ2-6	TRBV7-9	NA	NA	TGTGCCAGCAGCGTCAGCTCTGGGGCCAACGTCCTGACTTTC	CASSVSSGANVLTF
TRBJ2-3	TRBV4-1	NA	TRBD1	TGCGCCAGCAGCCGGGACAGGGGGCTGATTACAGATACGCAGTATTTT	CASSRDRGLITDTQYF
TRBJ2-1	TRBV29-1	NA	TRBD2	TGCAGCGTTGTAGGACTAGCGCTCAATGAGCAGTTCTTC	CSVVGLALNEQFF
TRBJ1-3	TRBV5-6	NA	NA	TGTGCCAGCAGCTTGGTGGAGGCTGGAAACACCATATATTTT	CASSLVEAGNTIYF
TRBJ2-1	TRBV6-5	NA	NA	TGTGCCAGCAGTTACTCGAGGACAGTCTCCTACAATGAGCAGTTCTTC	CASSYSRTVSYNEQFF
TRBJ2-2	TRBV11-3	NA	NA	TGTGCCAGCAGCCCCCCCCCGTGGGCCGGGGAGCTGTTTTTT	CASSPPPWAGELFF
TRBJ2-7	TRBV5-1	NA	TRBD1	TGCGCCAGCAGCTTGGAAGGACAGGGTCTCTCCTACGAGCAGTACTTC	CASSLEGQGLSYEQYF
TRBJ1-5	TRBV5-6	NA	NA	TGTGCCAGCACCCGGTGGCTGAGCAATCAGCCCCAGCATTTT	CASTRWLSNQPQHF
TRBJ1-4	TRBV9	NA	TRBD1	TGTGCCAGCAGCTCTACAGGGGGAACTAATGAAAAACTGTTTTTT	CASSSTGGTNEKLFF
TRBJ1-2	TRBV5-8	few	TRBD1	TGTGCCACCCTCGCCAGACAGGGACAGCGTGATGGCTACACCTTC	CATLARQGQRDGYTF
TRBJ2-7	TRBV6-5	NA	NA	TGTGCCAGCAGTCCCGAAGGGATCTACGAGCAGTACTTC	CASSPEGIYEQYF
TRBJ2-5	TRBV29-1	NA	NA	TGCAGCGTTGAAGAAGACAGTCGCCAAGAGACCCAGTACTTC	CSVEEDSRQETQYF
TRBJ2-7	TRBV6-1	NA	TRBD2	TGTGCCAGCAGTAAGCGGGACTACTACGAGCAGTACTTC	CASSKRDYYEQYF
TRBJ2-7	TRBV2	NA	NA	TGTGCCAGCAGTGTTCCGGGAGAGGGGGAGCAGTACTTC	CASSVPGEGEQYF
TRBJ2-1	TRBV7-9	NA	TRBD2	TGTGCCAGCAGCAGAGCTGGGACTAGCGGTTACGGTGAGCAGTTCTTC	CASSRAGTSGYGEQFF
TRBJ1-5	TRBV2	NA	TRBD1	TGTGCCAGCAAGGGGACAGGCAATATATATCAGCCCCAGCATTTT	CASKGTGNIYQPQHF